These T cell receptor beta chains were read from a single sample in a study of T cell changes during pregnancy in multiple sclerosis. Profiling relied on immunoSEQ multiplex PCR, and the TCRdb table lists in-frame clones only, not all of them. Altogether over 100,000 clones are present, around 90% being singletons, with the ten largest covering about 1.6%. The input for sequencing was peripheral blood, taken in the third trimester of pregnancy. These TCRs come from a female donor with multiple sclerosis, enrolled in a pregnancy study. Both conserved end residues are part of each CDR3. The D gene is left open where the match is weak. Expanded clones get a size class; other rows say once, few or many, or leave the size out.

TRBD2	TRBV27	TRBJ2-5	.	CASSTGTSGRRETQYF
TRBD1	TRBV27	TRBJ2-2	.	CASSLKRQGATNTGELFF
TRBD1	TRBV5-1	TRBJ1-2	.	CASSSTRDSSYGYTF
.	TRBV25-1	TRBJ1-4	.	CASSVGATNEKLFF
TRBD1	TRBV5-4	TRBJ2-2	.	CASSPGDGQGVAGELFF
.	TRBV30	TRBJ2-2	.	CAWDYSNTGELFF
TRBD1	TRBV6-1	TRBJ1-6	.	CASSENGYRGKGPLHF
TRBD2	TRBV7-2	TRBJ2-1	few	CASSLVGGGYNEQFF
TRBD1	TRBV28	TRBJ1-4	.	CASSTGQGRRGEKLFF
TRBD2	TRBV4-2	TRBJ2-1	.	CASSQGGLAGTYNEQFF
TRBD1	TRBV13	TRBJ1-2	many	CASSQGVNYGYTF
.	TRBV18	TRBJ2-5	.	CASSRGPRTVQETQYF
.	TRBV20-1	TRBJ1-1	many	CSAGNIEAFF
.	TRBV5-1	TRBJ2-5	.	CASRQRGAPETQYF
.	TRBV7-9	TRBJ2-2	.	CASSRPDMRAGELFF
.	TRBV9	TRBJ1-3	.	CASSVWGGNTIYF
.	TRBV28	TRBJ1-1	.	CASNLPAQGGAFF
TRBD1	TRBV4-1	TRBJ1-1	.	CASSQDTGTGGNTEAFF
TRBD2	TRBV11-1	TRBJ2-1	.	CASSPGLAGTLWRYNEQFF
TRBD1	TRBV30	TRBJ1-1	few	CAWSVRGQGARTEAFF
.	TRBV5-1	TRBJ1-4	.	CASSLTGKGEKLFF
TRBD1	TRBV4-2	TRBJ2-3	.	CASSHSPPGQGADTQYF
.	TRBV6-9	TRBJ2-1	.	CASSSRQTVKSPIEQFF
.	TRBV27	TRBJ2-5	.	CASSILAAETQYF
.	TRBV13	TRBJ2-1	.	CASSSYFTGSSYNEQFF
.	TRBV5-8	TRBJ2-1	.	CASSLTESYNEQFF
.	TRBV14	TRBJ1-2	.	CASSQDRTSAYGYTF
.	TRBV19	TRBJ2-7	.	CASSMSPTSDEQYF
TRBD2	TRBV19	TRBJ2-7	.	CASSMTSGIKYEQYF
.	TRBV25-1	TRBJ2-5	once	CASSDKRDIGPIQETQYF
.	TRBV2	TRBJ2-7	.	CASSEGLMGQYF
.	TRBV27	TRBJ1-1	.	CASSGGPAGLTFF
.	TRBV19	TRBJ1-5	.	CASSIVRGRSQPQHF
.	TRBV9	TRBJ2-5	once	CASSPAPDSQETQYF
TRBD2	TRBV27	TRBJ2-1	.	CASSFRRTSGRVNEQFF
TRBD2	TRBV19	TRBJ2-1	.	CASTSPGAGGGNEQFF
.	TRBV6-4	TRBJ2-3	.	CASSDGGPNTDTQYF
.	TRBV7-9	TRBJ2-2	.	CASLTGRGNTGELFF
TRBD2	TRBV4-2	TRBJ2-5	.	CASSQDPPTSGGETQYF
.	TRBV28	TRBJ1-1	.	CASSFVGTLNTEAFF
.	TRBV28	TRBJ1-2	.	CASRTGQHYGYTF
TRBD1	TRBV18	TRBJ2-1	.	CASSPQLWDRNNEQFF
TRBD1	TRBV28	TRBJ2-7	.	CASSLTGDLSYEQYF
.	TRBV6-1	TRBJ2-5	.	CASSVVGETQYF
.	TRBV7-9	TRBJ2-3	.	CASSSTGRLQGDTQYF
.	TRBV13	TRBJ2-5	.	CASSSTLNPGQVETQYF
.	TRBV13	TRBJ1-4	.	CASSRSLNEKLFF
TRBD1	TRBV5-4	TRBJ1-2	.	CASSPGQGARANYGYTF
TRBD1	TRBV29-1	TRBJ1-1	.	CSVARGQGASEAFF
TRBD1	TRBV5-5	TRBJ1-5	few	CASSLASQGDEPQHF
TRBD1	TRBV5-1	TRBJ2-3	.	CASSWGQLTDTQYF
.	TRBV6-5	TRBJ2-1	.	CASSYSNSLNEQFF
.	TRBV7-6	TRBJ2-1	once	CASSLSDYNEQFF
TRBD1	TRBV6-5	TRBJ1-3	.	CASSYGQDPNTIYF
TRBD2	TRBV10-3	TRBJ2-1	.	CAISESGLAGLNEQFF
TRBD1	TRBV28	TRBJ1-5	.	CASSLRRDRGSAPQHF
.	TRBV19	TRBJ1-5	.	CASSIVGEGKPQHF